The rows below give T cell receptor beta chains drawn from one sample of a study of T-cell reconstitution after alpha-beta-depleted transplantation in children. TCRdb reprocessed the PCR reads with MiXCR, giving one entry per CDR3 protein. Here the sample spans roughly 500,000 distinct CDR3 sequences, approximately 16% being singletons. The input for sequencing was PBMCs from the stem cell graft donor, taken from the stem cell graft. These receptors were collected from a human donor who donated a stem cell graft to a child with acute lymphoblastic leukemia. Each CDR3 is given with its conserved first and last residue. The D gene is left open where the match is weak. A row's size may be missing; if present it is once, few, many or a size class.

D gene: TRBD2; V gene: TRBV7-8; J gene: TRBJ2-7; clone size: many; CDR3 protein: CASSLGTGGQSSYEQYF; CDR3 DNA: TGTGCCAGCAGCTTAGGGACGGGAGGGCAGAGCTCCTACGAGCAGTACTTC
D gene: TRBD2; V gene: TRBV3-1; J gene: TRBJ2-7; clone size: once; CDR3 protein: CASRTPSGRAYF; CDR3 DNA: TGTGCCAGCAGAACACCTAGCGGGAGAGCGTACTTC
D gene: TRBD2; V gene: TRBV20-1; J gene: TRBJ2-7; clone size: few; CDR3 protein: CSASGLADYEQYF; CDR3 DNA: TGCAGTGCTAGTGGACTAGCGGATTACGAGCAGTACTTC
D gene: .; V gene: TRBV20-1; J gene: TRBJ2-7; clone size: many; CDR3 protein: CSARGRGALSYEQYF; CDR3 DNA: TGCAGTGCTAGAGGGCGGGGAGCTCTATCTTACGAGCAGTACTTC
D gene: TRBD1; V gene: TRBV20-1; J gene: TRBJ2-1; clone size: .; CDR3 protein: CSAMGQFNEQFF; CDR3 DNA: TGCAGTGCAATGGGACAGTTCAATGAGCAGTTCTTC
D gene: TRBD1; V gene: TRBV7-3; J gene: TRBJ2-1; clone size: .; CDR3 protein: CASSLTTTGGNEQFF; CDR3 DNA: TGTGCCAGCAGCTTAACCACCACAGGGGGCAATGAGCAGTTCTTC
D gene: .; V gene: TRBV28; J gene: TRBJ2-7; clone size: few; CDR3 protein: CASSLYRDGQYF; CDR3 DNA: TGTGCCAGCAGTCTCTACAGGGACGGGCAGTACTTC
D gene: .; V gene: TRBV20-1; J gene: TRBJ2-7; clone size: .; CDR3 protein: CSASPTGSLNSYEQYF; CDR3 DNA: TGCAGTGCTAGCCCCACGGGCAGCCTTAACTCCTACGAGCAGTACTTC
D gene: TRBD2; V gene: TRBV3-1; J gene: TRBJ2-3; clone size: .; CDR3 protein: CAICLRKLAGGVTDTQYF; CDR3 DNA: TGTGCCATCTGTTTAAGGAAGTTAGCGGGAGGGGTCACAGATACGCAGTATTTT
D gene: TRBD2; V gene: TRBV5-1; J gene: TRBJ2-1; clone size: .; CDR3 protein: CASSPPGGSNNEQFF; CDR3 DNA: TGCGCCAGCAGCCCCCCAGGCGGGAGCAACAATGAGCAGTTCTTC
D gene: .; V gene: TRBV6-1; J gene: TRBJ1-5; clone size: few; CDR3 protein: CASSELAPNQPQHF; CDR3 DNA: TGTGCCAGCAGTGAACTAGCCCCAAATCAGCCCCAGCATTTT
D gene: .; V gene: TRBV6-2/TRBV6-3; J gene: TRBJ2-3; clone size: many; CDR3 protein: CASSYSSSPTDTQYF; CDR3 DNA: TGTGCCAGCAGTTACTCGAGCAGCCCCACAGATACGCAGTATTTT
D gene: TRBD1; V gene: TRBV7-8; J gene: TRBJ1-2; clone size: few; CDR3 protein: CASSLGQGAVGYTF; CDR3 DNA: TGTGCCAGCAGCTTAGGGCAGGGGGCTGTAGGCTACACCTTC
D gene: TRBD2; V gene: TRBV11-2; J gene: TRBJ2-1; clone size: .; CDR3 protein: CASSPRLAELIYNEQFF; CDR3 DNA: TGTGCCAGCAGCCCCCGACTAGCGGAGCTCATCTACAATGAGCAGTTCTTC
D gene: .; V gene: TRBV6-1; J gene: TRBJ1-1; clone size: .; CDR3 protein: CASFGLGGNTEAFF; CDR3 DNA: TGTGCCAGCTTCGGGCTGGGGGGCAACACTGAAGCTTTCTTT
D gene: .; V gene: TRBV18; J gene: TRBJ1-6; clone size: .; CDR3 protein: CASSTGPTNSPLHF; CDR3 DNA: TGTGCCAGCTCAACCGGACCCACCAATTCACCCCTCCACTTT
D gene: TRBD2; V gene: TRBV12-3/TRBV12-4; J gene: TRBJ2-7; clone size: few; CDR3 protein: CASSFGGRGYEQYF; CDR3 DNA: TGTGCCAGCAGTTTCGGGGGGAGAGGCTACGAGCAGTACTTC
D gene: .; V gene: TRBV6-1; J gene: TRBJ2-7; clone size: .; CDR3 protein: CASSTRLYEQYF; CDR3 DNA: TGTGCCAGCAGTACCCGTCTCTACGAGCAGTACTTC
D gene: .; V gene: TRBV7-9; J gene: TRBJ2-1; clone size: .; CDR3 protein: CASSPAGDNEQFF; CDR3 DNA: TGTGCCAGCAGCCCCGCCGGGGACAATGAGCAGTTCTTC
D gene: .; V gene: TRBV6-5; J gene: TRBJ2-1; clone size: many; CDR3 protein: CASSFTGSYNEQFF; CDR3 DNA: TGTGCCAGCAGTTTTACTGGCTCCTACAATGAGCAGTTCTTC
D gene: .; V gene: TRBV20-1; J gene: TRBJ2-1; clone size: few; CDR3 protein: CSASPGTEQFF; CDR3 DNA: TGCAGTGCTTCCCCCGGGACTGAGCAGTTCTTC
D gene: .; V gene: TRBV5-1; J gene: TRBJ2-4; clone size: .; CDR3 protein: CASSLYPRTANGSIHYF; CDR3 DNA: TGCGCCAGCAGCTTGTACCCACGTACAGCTAATGGGAGCATTCATTACTTC
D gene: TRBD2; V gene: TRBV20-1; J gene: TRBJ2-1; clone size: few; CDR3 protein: CSARDPSFGLAGGSNEQFF; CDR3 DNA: TGCAGTGCTAGAGATCCTTCTTTTGGACTAGCGGGAGGAAGTAATGAGCAGTTCTTC
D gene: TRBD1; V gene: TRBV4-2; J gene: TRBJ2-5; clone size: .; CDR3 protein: CASSYAQGSQETQYF; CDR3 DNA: TGTGCCAGCAGTTACGCACAGGGGAGCCAAGAGACCCAGTACTTC
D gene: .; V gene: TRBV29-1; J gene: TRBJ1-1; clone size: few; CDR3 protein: CSVEAKGEAFF; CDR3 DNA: TGCAGCGTTGAAGCGAAGGGAGAAGCTTTCTTT
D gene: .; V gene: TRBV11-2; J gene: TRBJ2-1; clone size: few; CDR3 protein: CASSPASTSYNEQFF; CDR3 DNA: TGTGCCAGCAGCCCCGCCTCAACTTCTTACAATGAGCAGTTCTTC
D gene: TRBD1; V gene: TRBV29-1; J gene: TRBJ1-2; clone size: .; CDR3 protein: CSVEEVGQGATYGYTF; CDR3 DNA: TGCAGCGTTGAAGAGGTGGGACAGGGGGCCACCTATGGCTACACCTTC
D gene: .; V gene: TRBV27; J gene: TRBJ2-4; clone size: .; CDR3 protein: CASGPEVAKNIQYF; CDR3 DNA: TGTGCCAGCGGTCCAGAGGTAGCCAAAAACATTCAGTACTTC
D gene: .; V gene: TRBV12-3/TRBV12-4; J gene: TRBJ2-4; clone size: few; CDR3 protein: CATAHLAKNIQYF; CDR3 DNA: TGTGCCACCGCGCATTTAGCCAAAAACATTCAGTACTTC
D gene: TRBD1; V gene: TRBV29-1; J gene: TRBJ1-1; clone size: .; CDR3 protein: CSVGAGGGMAFF; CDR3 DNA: TGCAGCGTTGGGGCAGGGGGGGGAATGGCTTTCTTT
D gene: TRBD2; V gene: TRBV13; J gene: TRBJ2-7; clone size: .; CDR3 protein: CASSLVGWTSGTSYEQYF; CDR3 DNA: TGTGCCAGCAGCTTAGTTGGTTGGACTAGCGGAACCTCCTACGAGCAGTACTTC
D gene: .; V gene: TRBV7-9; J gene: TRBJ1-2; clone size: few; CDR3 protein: CASSLVFPGADYGYTF; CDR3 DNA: TGTGCCAGCAGCTTAGTGTTTCCGGGGGCGGACTATGGCTACACCTTC
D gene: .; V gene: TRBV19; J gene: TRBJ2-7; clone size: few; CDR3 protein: CASSDTVIYEQYF; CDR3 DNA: TGTGCCAGTAGTGATACAGTAATCTACGAGCAGTACTTC
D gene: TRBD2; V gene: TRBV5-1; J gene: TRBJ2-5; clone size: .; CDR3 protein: CASSFGTSGSETQYF; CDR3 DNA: TGCGCCAGCAGCTTCGGGACTAGCGGGAGTGAGACCCAGTACTTC
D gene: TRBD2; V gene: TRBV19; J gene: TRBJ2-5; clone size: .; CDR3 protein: CASSEGTSGMETQYF; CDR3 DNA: TGTGCCAGTAGTGAAGGGACTAGCGGGATGGAGACCCAGTACTTC
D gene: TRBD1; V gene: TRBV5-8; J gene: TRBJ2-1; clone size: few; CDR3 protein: CASSLTGANEQFF; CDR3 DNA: TGTGCCAGCAGCTTGACAGGGGCAAATGAGCAGTTCTTC
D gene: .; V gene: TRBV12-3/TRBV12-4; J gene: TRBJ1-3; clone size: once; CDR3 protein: CASRLRGVGAGNTIYF; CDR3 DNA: TGTGCCAGCAGGCTTAGGGGGGTCGGAGCTGGAAACACCATATATTTT